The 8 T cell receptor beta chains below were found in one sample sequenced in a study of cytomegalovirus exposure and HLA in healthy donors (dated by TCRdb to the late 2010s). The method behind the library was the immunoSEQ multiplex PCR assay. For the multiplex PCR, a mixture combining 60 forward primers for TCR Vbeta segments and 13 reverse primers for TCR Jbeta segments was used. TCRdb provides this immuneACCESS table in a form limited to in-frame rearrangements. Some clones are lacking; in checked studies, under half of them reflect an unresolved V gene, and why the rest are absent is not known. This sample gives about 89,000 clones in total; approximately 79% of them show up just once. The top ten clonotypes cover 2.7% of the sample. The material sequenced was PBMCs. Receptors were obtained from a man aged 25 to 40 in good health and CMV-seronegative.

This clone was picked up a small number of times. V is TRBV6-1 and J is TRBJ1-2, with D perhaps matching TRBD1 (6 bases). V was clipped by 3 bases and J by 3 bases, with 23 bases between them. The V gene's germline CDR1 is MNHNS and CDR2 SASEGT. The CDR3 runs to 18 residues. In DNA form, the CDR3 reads TGTGCCAGCAGTGACTTACCCGTCCCGGGACACCGAGACTATGGCTACACCTTC. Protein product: CASSDLPVPGHRDYGYTF.

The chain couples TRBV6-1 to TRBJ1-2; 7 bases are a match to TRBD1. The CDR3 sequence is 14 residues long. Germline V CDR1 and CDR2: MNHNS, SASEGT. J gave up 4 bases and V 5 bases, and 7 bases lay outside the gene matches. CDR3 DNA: TGTGCCAGCAGTAGACAGGGAGATGGCTATGGCTACACCTTC. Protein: CASSRQGDGYGYTF.

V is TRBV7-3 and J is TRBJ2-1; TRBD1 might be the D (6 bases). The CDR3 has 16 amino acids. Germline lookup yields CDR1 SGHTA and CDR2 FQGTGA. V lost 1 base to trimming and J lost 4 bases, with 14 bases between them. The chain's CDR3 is CASSLSPTGTYNEQFF. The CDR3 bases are TGTGCCAGCAGCTTAAGCCCCACAGGGACGTACAATGAGCAGTTCTTC. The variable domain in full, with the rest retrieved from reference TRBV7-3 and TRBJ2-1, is GAGVSQTPSNKVTEKGKYVELRCDPISGHTALYWYRQSLGQGPEFLIYFQGTGAADDSGLPNDRFFAVRPEGSVSTLKIQRTERGDSAVYLCASSLSPTGTYNEQFFGPGTRLTVL.

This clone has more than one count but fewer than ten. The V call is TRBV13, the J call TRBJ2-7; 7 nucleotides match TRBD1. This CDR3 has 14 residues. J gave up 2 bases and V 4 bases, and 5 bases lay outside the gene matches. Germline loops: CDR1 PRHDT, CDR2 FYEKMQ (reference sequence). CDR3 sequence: CASSSRDRAYEQYF. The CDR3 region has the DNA TGTGCCAGCAGCTCCCGGGACAGAGCCTACGAGCAGTACTTC.

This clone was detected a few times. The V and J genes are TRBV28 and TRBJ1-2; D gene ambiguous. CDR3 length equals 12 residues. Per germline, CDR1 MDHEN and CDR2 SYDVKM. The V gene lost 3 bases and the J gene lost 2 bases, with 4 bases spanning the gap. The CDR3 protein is CASSFLNYGYTF. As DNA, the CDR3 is TGTGCCAGCAGTTTTCTCAACTATGGCTACACCTTC.

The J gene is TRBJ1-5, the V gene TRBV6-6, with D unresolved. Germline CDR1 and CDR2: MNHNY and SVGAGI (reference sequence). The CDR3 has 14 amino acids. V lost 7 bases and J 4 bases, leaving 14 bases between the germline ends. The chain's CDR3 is CASTRGLPNQPQHF. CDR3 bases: TGTGCCAGCACTCGAGGCCTACCGAATCAGCCCCAGCATTTT.

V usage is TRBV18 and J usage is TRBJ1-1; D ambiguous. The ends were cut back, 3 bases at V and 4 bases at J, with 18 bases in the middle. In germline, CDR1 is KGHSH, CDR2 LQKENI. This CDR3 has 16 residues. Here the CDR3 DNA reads TGTGCCAGCTCACCGGGTAGGACGGCCGGAGGCACTGAAGCTTTCTTT. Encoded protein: CASSPGRTAGGTEAFF.

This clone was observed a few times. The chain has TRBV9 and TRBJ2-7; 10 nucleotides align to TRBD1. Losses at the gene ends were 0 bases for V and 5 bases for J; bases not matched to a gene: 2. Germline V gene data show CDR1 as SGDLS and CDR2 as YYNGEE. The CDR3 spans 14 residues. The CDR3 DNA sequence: TGTGCCAGCAGCGTAGCCGGACAGGGGGACGAGCAGTACTTC. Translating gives CASSVAGQGDEQYF.